A selection of T cell receptor beta chains follows, all from one sample in a study of monozygotic twins with inflammatory bowel disease. TCRdb reprocessed the 5' RACE reads, keeping one entry per CDR3 protein, no DNA. The table lists about 380,000 distinct CDR3 sequences, with around 2.6% in the top ten. The sample was blood. These receptors all stem from a human donor with ulcerative colitis or Crohn's disease, or a healthy co-twin of an affected twin (not recorded which). Both conserved end residues are part of each CDR3.

v_gene	j_gene	CDR3aa
TRBV3-1	TRBJ2-1	CASSPSRDRDYEQFF
TRBV9	TRBJ1-2	CASSVGQGASEDYGYTF
TRBV5-6	TRBJ2-3	CASSNTRTGGDTQYF
TRBV7-2	TRBJ1-6	CASSLEGTNSPLHF
TRBV10-3	TRBJ2-7	CASGPGLYEQYF
TRBV6-5	TRBJ1-5	CASSYSGSYNQPQHF
TRBV11-1	TRBJ2-1	CASSLPVGTGISYNEQFF
TRBV5-1	TRBJ2-3	CASSFQGAETDTQYF
TRBV7-2	TRBJ2-2	CASSRSWGENTGELFF
TRBV27	TRBJ2-7	CASSLWGESYEQYF
TRBV2	TRBJ2-5	CASSETMATQETQYF
TRBV6-5	TRBJ2-7	CASSYGGVNEQYF
TRBV7-9	TRBJ2-1	CASSLAGKSSYNEQFF
TRBV28	TRBJ2-7	CASTSLDRTYEQYF
TRBV5-1	TRBJ2-2	CASSSRILAVNTGELFF
TRBV18	TRBJ2-7	CASSPGGTYEQYF
TRBV6-2/TRBV6-3	TRBJ1-5	CASSYSYLLAQPQHF
TRBV7-2	TRBJ2-7	CASSRQSSGGSNNEQYF
TRBV12-3/TRBV12-4	TRBJ2-7	CASSPSGQLAYEQYF
TRBV23-1	TRBJ2-7	CATKAGTDSYEQYF
TRBV3-1	TRBJ1-3	CASSQQGAGNTIYF
TRBV5-6	TRBJ2-7	CASSLWDSYEQYF
TRBV15	TRBJ2-7	CATSRGQGFGMYEQYF
TRBV7-2	TRBJ2-2	CASSLAQTNTGELFF
TRBV30	TRBJ2-5	CACNQGAATQYF
TRBV12-3/TRBV12-4	TRBJ1-2	CASSSRVGTYGYTF
TRBV29-1	TRBJ2-3	CSVEFGALKGGDTQYF
TRBV6-2/TRBV6-3	TRBJ2-2	CVSTERGTPRIGLFF
TRBV7-2	TRBJ1-1	CASSLRRNRGTEAFF
TRBV12-3/TRBV12-4	TRBJ2-3	CASSPRGAFGAF
TRBV29-1	TRBJ2-6	CSVGKGAGANVLTF
TRBV11-2	TRBJ2-3	CASRPSGGADTQYF
TRBV6-1	TRBJ2-5	CASSVSGNRRETQYF
TRBV6-2/TRBV6-3	TRBJ1-2	CASSPEDVRRNGYTF
TRBV4-2	TRBJ1-1	CASSQDWAGDTEAFF
TRBV18	TRBJ2-1	CASSPGTGEQFF
TRBV11-2	TRBJ1-2	CASSFSSGDYGYTF
TRBV4-1	TRBJ2-2	CASSHPAGTANTGELFF
TRBV2	TRBJ1-6	CASSEAGGDNSPLHF
TRBV15	TRBJ2-5	CATSAPGTYKGKTQYF
TRBV3-1	TRBJ1-1	CASSRLGGSLNTEAFF